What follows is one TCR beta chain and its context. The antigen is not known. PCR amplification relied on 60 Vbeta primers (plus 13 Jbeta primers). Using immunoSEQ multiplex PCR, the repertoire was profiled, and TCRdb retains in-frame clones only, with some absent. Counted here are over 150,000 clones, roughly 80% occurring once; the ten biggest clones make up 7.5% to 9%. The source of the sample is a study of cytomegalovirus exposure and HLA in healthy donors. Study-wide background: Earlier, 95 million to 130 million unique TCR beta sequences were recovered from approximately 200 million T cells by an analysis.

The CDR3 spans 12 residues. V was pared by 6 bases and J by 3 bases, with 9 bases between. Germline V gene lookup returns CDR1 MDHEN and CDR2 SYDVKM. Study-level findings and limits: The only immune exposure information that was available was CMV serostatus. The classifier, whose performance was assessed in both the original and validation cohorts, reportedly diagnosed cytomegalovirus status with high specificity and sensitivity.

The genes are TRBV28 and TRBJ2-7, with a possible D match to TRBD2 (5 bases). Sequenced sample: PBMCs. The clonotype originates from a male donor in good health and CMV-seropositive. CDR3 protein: CASRADRYEQYF. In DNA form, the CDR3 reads TGTGCCAGCAGAGCGGACCGCTACGAGCAGTACTTC.